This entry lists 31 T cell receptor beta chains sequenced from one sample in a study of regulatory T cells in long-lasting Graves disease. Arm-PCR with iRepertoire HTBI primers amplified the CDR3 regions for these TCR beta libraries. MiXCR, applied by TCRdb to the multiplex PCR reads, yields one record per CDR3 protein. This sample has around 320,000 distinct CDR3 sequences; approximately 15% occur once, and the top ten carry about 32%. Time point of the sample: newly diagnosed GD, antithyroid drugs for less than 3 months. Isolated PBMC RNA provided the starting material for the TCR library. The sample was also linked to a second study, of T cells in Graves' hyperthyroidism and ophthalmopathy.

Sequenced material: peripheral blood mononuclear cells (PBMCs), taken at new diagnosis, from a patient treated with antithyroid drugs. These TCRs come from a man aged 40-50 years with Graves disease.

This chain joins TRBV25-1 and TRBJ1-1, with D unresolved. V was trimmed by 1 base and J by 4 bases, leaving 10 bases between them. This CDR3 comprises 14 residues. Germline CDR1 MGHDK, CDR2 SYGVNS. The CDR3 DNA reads TGTGCCAGCAGTGAATGGTATGAGGGCACTGAAGCTTTCTTT. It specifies CASSEWYEGTEAFF.

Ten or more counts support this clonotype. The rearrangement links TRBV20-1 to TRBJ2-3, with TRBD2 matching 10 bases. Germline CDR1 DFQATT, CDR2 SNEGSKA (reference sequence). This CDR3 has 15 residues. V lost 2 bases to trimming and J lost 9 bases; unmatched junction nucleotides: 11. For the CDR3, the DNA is TGCAGTGCTAGAAGCGGGGGGGCCTTTCCGGCAACGCAGTATTTT. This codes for CSARSGGAFPATQYF.

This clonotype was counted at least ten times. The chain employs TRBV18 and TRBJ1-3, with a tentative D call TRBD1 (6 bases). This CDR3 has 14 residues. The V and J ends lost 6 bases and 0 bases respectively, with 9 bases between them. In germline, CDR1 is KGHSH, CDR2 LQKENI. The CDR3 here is CASSGQLSGNTIYF. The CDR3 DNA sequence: TGTGCCAGCTCTGGACAGCTCTCTGGAAACACCATATATTTT.

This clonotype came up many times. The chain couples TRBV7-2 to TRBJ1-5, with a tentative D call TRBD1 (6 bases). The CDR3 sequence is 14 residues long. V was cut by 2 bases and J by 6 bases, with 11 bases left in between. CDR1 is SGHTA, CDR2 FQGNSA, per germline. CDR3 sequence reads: CASSLRGGLQPQHF. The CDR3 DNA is TGTGCCAGCAGCTTACGGGGGGGCCTTCAGCCCCAGCATTTT.

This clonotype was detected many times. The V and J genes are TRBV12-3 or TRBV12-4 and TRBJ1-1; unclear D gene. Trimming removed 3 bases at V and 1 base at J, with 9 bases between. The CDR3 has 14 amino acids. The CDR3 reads CASSLNWGNTEAFF. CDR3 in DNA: TGTGCCAGCAGTTTGAACTGGGGGAACACTGAAGCTTTCTTT.

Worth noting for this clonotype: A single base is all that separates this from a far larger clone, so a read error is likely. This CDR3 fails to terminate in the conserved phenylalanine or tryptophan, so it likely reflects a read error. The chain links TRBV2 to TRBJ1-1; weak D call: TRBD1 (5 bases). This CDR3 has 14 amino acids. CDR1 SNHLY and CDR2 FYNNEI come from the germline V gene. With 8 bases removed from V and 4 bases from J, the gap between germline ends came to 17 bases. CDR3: CASSREGRGTEAFL. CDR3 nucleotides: TGTGCCAGCTCCCGAGAGGGGCGCGGCACTGAAGCTTTCCTT.

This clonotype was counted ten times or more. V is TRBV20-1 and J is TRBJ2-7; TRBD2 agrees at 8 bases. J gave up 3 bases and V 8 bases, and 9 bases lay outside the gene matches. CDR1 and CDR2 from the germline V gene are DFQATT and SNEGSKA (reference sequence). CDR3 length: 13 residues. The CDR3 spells CSTLTGTSYEQYF. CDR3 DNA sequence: TGCAGTACCCTCACCGGGACTAGCTACGAGCAGTACTTC.

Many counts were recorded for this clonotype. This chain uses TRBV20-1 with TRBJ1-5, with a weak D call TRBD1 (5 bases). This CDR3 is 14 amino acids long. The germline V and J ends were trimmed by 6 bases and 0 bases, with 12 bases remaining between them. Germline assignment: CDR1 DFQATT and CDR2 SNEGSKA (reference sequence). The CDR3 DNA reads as TGCAGTGCGGGGGGACGGAATAGCAATCAGCCCCAGCATTTT. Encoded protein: CSAGGRNSNQPQHF.

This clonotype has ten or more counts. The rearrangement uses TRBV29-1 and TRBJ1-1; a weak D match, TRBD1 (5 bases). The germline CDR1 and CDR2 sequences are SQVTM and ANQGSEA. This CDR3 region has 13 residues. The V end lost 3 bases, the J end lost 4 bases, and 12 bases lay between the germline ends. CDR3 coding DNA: TGCAGCGTTGACGAACAGGTGGGCACTGAAGCTTTCTTT. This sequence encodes CSVDEQVGTEAFF. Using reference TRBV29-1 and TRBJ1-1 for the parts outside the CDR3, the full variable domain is SAVISQKPSRDICQRGTSLTIQCQVDSQVTMMFWYRQQPGQSLTLIATANQGSEATYESGFVIDKFPISRPNLTFSTLTVSNMSPEDSSIYLCSVDEQVGTEAFFGQGTRLTVV.

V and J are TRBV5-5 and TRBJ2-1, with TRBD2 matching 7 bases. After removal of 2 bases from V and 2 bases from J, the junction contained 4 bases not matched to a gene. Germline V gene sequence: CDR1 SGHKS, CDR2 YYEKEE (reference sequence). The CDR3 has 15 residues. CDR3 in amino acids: CASSFSLATYNEQFF. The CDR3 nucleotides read TGTGCCAGCAGCTTTTCACTAGCGACCTACAATGAGCAGTTCTTC.

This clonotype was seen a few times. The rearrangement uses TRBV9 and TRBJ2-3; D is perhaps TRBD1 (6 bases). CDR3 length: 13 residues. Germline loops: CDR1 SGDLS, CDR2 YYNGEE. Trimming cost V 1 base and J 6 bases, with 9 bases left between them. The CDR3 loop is CASSVFRGDTQYF. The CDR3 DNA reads TGTGCCAGCAGCGTATTCAGGGGCGATACGCAGTATTTT.

The CDR3 DNA reads TGTGCCATCAGTGACAGGGTTGCGCAGTATTTT. Encoded protein: CAISDRVAQYF. This chain uses TRBV10-3 with TRBJ2-3; tentative D call: TRBD1 (5 bases). This CDR3 is 11 amino acids long. V shed 3 bases and J shed 10 bases, with 8 bases lying between them. Germline V gene lookup returns CDR1 ENHRY and CDR2 SYGVKD.

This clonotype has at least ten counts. The CDR3 sequence is CASRPGLDYSTDTQYF. In DNA form, the CDR3 reads TGCGCCAGCAGACCGGGACTGGATTATAGCACAGATACGCAGTATTTT. The genes are TRBV5-1 and TRBJ2-3; possibly TRBD2 for D (6 bases). CDR1 and CDR2 from the germline V gene are SGHRS and YFSETQ. This CDR3 spans 16 amino acids. V gave up 5 bases and J gave up 0 bases, with 16 bases separating them.

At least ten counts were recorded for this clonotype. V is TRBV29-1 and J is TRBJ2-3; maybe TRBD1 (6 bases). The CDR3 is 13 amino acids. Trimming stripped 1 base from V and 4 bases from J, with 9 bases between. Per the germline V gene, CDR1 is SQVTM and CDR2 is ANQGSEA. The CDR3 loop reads CSVEVSGADTQYF. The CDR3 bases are TGCAGCGTTGAAGTCTCAGGGGCAGATACGCAGTATTTT.

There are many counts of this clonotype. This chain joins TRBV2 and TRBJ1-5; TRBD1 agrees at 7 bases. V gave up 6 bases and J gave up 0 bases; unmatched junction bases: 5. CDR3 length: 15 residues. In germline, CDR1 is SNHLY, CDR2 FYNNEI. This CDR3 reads CASRRQGDSNQPQHF. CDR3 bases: TGTGCCAGCAGGAGACAGGGCGATAGCAATCAGCCCCAGCATTTT.

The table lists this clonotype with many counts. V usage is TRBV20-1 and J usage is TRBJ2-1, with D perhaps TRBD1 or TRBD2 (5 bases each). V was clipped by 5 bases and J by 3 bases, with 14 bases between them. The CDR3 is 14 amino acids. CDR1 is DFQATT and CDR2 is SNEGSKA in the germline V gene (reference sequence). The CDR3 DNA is TGCAGTGCTCCCTTATGGGGGAGCTACAATGAGCAGTTCTTC. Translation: CSAPLWGSYNEQFF.

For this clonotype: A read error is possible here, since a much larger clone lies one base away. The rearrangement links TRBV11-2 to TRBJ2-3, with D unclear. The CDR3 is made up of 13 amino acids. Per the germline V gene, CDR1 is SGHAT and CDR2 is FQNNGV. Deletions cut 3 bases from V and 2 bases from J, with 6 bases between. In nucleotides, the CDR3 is TGTGCCAGCAGCTTTTTCAACACAGATACGCAGTATTTT. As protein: CASSFFNTDTQYF.

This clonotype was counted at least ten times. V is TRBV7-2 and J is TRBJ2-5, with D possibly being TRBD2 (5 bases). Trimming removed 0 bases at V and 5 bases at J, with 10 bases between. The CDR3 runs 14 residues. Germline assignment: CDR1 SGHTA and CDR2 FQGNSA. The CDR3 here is CASSLARWEETQYF. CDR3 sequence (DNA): TGTGCCAGCAGCTTAGCGCGTTGGGAGGAGACCCAGTACTTC.

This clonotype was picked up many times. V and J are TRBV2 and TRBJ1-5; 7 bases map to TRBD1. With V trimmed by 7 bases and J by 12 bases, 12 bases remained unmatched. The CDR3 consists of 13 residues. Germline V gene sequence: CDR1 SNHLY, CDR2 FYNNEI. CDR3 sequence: CASTWTGSTLQHF. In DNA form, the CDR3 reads TGTGCCAGCACCTGGACAGGATCCACTCTCCAGCATTTT.

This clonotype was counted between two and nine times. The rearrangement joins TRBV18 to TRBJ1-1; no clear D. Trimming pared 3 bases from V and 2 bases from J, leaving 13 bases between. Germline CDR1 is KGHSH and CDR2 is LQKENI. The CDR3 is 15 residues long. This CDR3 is CASSPLVSSNTEAFF. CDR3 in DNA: TGTGCCAGCTCACCTCTAGTGAGCTCTAACACTGAAGCTTTCTTT.

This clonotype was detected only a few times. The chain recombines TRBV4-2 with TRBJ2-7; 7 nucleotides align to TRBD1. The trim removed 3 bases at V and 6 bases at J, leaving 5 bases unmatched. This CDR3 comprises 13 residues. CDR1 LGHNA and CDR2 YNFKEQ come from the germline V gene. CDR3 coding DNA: TGTGCCAGCAGCCAGAGACAGGGTCCCGAGCAGTACTTC. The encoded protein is CASSQRQGPEQYF.

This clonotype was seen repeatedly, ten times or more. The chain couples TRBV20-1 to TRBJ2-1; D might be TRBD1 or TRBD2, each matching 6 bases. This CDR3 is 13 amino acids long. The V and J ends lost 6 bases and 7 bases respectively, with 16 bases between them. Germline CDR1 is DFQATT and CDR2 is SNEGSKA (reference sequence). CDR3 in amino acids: CSARWGALNEQFF. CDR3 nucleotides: TGCAGTGCCAGGTGGGGGGCGCTTAATGAGCAGTTCTTC.

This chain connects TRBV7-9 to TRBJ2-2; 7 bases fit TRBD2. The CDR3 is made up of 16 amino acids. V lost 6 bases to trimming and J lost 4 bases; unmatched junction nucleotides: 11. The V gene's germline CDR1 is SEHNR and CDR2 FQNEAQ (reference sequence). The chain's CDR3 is CASRDDVGGSTGELFF. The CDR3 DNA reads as TGTGCCAGCAGAGACGACGTGGGAGGGAGCACCGGGGAGCTGTTTTTT.

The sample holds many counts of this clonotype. The CDR3 reads CSARAGAYQPQHF. The CDR3 nucleotides read TGCAGTGCTAGGGCGGGGGCGTATCAGCCCCAGCATTTT. The V gene is TRBV20-1, the J gene TRBJ1-5; TRBD1 might be the D (6 bases). This CDR3 is 13 amino acids long. Trimming removed 3 bases from V and 5 bases from J, with 11 bases in between. Germline CDR1 DFQATT, CDR2 SNEGSKA (reference sequence).

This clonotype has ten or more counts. This chain's CDR3 is CASSLVNRVYF. The CDR3 DNA reads as TGTGCCAGCAGTTTAGTTAATAGGGTGTACTTC. The V call is TRBV12-3 or TRBV12-4, the J call TRBJ2-7; D gene uncertain. The CDR3 contains 11 residues. V lost 1 base to trimming and J lost 12 bases, with 10 bases between them.

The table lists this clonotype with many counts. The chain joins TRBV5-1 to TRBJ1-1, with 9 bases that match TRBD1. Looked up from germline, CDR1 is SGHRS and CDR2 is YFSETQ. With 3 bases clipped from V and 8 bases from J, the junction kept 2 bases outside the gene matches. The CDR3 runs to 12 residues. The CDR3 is CASSSTGGEAFF. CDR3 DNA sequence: TGCGCCAGCAGCTCCACAGGGGGCGAAGCTTTCTTT.

The chain's CDR3 is CASRGISGANVLTF. The CDR3, as DNA: TGTGCCAGCAGGGGGATCTCCGGGGCCAACGTCCTGACTTTC. The chain couples TRBV5-7 to TRBJ2-6; D is unresolved. TRBV5-7 is classed as an ORF, of uncertain function. Trimming pared 5 bases from V and 4 bases from J, leaving 10 bases between. The CDR3 has 14 residues.

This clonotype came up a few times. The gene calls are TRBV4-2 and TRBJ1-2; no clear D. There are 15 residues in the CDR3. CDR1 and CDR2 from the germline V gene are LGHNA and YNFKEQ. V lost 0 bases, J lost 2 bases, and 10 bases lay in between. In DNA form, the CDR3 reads TGTGCCAGCAGCCAAGATTTCGGGGTCAACTATGGCTACACCTTC. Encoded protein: CASSQDFGVNYGYTF.

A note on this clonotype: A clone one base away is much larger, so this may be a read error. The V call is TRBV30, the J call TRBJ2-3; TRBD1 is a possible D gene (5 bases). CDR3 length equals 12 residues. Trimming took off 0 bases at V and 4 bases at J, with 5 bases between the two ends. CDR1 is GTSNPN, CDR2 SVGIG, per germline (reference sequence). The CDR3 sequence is CAWSVQADTQYF. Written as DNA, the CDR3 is TGTGCCTGGAGTGTACAGGCAGATACGCAGTATTTT.

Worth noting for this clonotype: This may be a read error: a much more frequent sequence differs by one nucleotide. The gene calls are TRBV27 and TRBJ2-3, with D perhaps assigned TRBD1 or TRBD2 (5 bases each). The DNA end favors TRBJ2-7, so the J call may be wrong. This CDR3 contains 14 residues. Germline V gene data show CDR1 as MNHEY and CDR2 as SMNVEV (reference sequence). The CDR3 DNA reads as TGTGCCAGCAGTTTCCGCCGGGACCTCTCGCGACAGTACTTC. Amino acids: CASSFRRDLSRQYF.

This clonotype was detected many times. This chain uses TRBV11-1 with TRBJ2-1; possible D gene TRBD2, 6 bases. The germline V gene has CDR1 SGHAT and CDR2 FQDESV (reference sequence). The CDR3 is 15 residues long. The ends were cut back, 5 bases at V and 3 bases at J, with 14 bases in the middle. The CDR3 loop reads CASSPGGYGYNEQFF. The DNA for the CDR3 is TGTGCCAGCAGCCCTGGGGGGTATGGCTACAATGAGCAGTTCTTC.